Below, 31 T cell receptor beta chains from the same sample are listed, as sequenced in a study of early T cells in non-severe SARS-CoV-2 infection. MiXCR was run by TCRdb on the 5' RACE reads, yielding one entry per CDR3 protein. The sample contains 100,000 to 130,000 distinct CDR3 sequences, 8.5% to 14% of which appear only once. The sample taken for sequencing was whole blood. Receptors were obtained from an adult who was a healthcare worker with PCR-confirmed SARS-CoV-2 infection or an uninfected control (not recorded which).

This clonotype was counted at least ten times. CDR3 sequence: CASSLLAGAYEQYF. Written as DNA, the CDR3 is TGTGCCAGCAGCCTTCTAGCGGGAGCATACGAGCAGTACTTC. The rearrangement links TRBV11-2 to TRBJ2-7; TRBD2 aligns across 10 bases. J gave up 4 bases and V 5 bases, and 5 bases lay outside the gene matches. Germline-derived CDR1 and CDR2 are SGHAT and FQNNGV. This CDR3 is 14 amino acids long.

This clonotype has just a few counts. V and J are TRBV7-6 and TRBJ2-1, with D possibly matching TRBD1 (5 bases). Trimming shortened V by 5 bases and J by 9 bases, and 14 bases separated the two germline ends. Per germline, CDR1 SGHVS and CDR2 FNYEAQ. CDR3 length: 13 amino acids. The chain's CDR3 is CASSTGRVGEQFF. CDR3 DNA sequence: TGTGCCAGCAGCACAGGCCGGGTGGGTGAGCAGTTCTTC. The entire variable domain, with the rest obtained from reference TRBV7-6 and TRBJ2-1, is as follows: GAGVSQSPRYKVTKRGQDVALRCDPISGHVSLYWYRQALGQGPEFLTYFNYEAQQDKSGLPNDRFSAERPEGSISTLTIQRTEQRDSAMYRCASSTGRVGEQFFGPGTRLTVL.

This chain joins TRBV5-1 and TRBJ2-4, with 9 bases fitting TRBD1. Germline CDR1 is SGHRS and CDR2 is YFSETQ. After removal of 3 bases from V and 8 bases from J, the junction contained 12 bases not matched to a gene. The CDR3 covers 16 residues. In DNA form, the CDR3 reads TGCGCCAGCAGCTCCTCCTCCGGGACAGGGTCGGACATTCAGTACTTC. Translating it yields CASSSSSGTGSDIQYF.

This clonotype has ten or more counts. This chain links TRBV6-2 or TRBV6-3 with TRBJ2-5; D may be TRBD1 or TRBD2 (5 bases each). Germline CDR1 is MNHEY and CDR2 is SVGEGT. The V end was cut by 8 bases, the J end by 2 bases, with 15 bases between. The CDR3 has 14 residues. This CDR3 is CASRIGTAQETQYF. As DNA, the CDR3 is TGTGCCAGCCGAATTGGGACCGCTCAAGAGACCCAGTACTTC.

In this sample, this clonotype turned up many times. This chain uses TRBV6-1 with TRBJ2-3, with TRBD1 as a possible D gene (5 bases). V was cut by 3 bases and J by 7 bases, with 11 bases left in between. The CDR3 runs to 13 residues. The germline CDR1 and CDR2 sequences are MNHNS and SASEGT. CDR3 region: CASSEGLLYTQYF. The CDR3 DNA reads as TGTGCCAGCAGTGAGGGGCTCCTCTATACGCAGTATTTT.

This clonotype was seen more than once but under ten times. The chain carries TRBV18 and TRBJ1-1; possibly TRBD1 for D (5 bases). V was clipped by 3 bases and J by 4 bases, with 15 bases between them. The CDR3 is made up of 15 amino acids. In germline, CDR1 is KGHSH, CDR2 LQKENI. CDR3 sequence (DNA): TGTGCCAGCTCACCGGTCGTAGGGGTCAGCACTGAAGCTTTCTTT. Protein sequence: CASSPVVGVSTEAFF.

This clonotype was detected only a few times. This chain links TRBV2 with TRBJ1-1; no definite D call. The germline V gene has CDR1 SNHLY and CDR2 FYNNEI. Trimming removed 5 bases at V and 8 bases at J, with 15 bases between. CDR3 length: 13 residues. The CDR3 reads CASSSRASEEAFF. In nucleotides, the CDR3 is TGTGCCAGCAGTTCTAGGGCCTCCGAGGAAGCTTTCTTT.

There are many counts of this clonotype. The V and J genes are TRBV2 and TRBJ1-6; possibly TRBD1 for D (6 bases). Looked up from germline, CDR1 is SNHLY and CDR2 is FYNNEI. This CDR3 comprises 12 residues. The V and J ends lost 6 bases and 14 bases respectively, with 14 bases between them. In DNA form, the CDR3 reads TGTGCCAGCAGGGGAGACAGGTACACCCTCCACTTT. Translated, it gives CASRGDRYTLHF.

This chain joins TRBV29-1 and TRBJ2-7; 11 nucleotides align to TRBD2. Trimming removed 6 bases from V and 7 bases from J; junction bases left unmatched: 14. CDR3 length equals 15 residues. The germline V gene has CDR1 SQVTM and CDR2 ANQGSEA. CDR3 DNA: TGCAGCGTGACACTTAGCGGGAGGGCCCCTTTGGAGCAGTACTTC. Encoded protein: CSVTLSGRAPLEQYF.

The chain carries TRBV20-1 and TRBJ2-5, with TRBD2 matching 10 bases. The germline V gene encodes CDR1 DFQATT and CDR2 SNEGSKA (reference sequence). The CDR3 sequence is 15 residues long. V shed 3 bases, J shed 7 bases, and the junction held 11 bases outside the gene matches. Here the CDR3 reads CSASPIGVAGGTQYF. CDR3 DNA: TGCAGTGCTAGTCCCATTGGAGTAGCGGGGGGGACCCAGTACTTC.

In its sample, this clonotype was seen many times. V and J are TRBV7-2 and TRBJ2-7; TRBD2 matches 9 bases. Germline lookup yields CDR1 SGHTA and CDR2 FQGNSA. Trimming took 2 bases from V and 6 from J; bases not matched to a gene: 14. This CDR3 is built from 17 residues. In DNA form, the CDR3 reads TGTGCCAGCAGCTTAAATCCCCGGGGGAGCGGGAGGCCCGAGCAGTACTTC. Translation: CASSLNPRGSGRPEQYF.

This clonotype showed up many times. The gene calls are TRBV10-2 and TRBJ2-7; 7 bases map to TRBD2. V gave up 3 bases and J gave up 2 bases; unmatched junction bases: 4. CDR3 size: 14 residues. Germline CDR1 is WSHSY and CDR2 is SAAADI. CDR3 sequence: CASSDGGTTYEQYF. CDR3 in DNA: TGCGCCAGCAGTGACGGCGGGACTACCTACGAGCAGTACTTC.

For the CDR3, the DNA is TGCGCCAGCAGCTTGGATGTGAGGGTTAGCTCTGGGGCCAACGTCCTGACTTTC. Translation: CASSLDVRVSSGANVLTF. The chain recombines TRBV5-1 with TRBJ2-6; D is perhaps TRBD2 (5 bases). CDR1 is SGHRS and CDR2 is YFSETQ in the germline V gene. The CDR3 is 18 residues long. Trimming stripped 0 bases from V and 0 bases from J, with 13 bases between.

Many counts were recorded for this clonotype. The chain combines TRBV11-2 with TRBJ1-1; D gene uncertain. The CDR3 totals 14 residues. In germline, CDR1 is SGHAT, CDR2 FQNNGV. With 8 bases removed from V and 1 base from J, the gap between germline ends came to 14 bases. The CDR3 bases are TGTGCCAGCGCTGATTGGCAGGCGAACACTGAAGCTTTCTTT. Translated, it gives CASADWQANTEAFF.

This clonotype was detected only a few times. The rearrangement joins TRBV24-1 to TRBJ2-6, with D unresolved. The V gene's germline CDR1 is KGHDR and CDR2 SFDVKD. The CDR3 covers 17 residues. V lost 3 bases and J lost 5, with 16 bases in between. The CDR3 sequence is CATSDNPRTIWANVLTF. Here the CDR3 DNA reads TGTGCCACCAGTGATAACCCCAGGACCATCTGGGCCAACGTCCTGACTTTC.

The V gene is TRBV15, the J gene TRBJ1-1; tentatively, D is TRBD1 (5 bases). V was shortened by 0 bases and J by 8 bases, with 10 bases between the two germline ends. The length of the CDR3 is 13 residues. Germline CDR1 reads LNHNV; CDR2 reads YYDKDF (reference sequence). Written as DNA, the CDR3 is TGTGCCACCAGCAGAGAGAGGGGATGGGAAGCTTTCTTT. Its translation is CATSRERGWEAFF. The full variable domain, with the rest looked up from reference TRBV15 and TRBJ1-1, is DAMVIQNPRYQVTQFGKPVTLSCSQTLNHNVMYWYQQKSSQAPKLLFHYYDKDFNNEADTPDNFQSRRPNTSFCFLDIRSPGLGDTAMYLCATSRERGWEAFFGQGTRLTVV.

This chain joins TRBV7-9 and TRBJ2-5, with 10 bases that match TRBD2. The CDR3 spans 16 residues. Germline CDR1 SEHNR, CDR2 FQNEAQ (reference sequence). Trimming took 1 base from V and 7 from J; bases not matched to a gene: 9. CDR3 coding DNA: TGTGCCAGCAGCTTAGGATTGCTAGCGGGAGCGGTGACCCAGTACTTC. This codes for CASSLGLLAGAVTQYF. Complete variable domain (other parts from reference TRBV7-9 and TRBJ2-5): DTGVSQNPRHKITKRGQNVTFRCDPISEHNRLYWYRQTLGQGPEFLTYFQNEAQLEKSRLLSDRFSAERPKGSFSTLEIQRTEQGDSAMYLCASSLGLLAGAVTQYFGPGTRLLVL.

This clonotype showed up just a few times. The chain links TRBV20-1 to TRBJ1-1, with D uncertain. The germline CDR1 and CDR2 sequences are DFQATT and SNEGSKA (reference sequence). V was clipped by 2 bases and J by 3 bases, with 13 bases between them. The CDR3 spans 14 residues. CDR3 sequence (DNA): TGCAGTGCTAGACCTGGACCTTGGGACACTGAAGCTTTCTTT. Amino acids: CSARPGPWDTEAFF.

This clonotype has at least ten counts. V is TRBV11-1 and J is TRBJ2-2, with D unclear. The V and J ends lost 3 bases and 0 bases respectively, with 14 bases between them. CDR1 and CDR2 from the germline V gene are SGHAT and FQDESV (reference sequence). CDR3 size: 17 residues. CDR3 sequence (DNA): TGTGCCAGCAGCTTTTCTCAGATCCTAGCGAACACCGGGGAGCTGTTTTTT. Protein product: CASSFSQILANTGELFF. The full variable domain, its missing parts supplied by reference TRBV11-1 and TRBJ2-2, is EAEVAQSPRYKITEKSQAVAFWCDPISGHATLYWYRQILGQGPELLVQFQDESVVDDSQLPKDRFSAERLKGVDSTLKIQPAELGDSAMYLCASSFSQILANTGELFFGEGSRLTVL.

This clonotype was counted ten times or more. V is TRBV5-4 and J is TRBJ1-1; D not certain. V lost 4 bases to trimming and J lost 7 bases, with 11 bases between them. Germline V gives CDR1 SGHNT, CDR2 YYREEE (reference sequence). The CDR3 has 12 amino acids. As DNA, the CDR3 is TGTGCCAGCAGCCCAGGACGGAGTGAAGCTTTCTTT. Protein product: CASSPGRSEAFF.

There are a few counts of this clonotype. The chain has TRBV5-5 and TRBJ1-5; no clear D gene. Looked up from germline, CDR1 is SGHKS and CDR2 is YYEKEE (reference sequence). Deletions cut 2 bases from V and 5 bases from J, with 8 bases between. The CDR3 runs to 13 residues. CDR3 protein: CASSLTPDQPQHF. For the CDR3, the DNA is TGTGCCAGCAGCTTAACTCCCGATCAGCCCCAGCATTTT.

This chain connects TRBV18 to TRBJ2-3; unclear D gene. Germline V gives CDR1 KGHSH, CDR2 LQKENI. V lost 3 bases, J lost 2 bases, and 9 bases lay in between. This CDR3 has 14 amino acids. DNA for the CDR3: TGTGCCAGCTCACCCTTGGAAAACACAGATACGCAGTATTTT. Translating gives CASSPLENTDTQYF.

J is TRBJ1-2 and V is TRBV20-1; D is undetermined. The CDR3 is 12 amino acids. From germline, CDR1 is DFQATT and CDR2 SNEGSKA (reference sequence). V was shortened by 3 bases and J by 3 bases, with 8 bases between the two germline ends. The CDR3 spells CSASVSDYGYTF. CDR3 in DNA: TGCAGTGCTAGCGTCAGTGACTATGGCTACACCTTC.

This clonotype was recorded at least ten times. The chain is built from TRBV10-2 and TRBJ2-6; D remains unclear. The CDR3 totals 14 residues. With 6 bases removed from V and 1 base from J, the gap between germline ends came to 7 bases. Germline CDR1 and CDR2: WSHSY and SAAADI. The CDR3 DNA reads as TGCGCCAGCAGACAGCATTCTGGGGCCAACGTCCTGACTTTC. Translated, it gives CASRQHSGANVLTF.

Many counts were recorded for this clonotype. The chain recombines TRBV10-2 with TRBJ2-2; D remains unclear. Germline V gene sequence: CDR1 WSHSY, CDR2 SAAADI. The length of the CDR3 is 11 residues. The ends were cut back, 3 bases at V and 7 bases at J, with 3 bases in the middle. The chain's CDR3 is CASSDSGELFF. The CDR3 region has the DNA TGCGCCAGCAGTGATAGCGGGGAGCTGTTTTTT.

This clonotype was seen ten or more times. CDR3 DNA sequence: TGTGCCAGCAGTTCCTCCGGGACTAGTGGGGAGACCCAGTACTTC. Amino acid sequence: CASSSSGTSGETQYF. The rearrangement uses TRBV12-3 or TRBV12-4 and TRBJ2-5; TRBD2 matches at 8 bases. The length of the CDR3 is 15 residues. With 4 bases clipped from V and 5 bases from J, the junction kept 9 bases outside the gene matches.

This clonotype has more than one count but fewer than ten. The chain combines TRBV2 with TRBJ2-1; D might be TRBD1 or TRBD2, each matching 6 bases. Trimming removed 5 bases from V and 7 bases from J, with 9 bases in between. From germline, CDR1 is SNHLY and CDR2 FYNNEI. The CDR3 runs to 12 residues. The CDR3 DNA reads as TGTGCCAGCAGTTGGGGGGCGAATGAGCAGTTCTTC. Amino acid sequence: CASSWGANEQFF.

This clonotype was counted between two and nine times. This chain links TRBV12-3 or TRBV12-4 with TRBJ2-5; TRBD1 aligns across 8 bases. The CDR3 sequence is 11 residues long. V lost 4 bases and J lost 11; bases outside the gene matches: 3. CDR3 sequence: CASSSGQGQYF. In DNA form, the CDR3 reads TGTGCCAGCAGTTCAGGACAGGGACAGTACTTC.

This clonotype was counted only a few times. CDR3 in DNA: TGCGCCAGCAAGGGACTCTTTAACACCGGGGAGCTGTTTTTT. The encoded protein is CASKGLFNTGELFF. This sequence joins TRBV4-1 and TRBJ2-2, with D tentatively TRBD2 (6 bases). Germline lookup yields CDR1 MGHRA and CDR2 YSYEKL. The CDR3 loop spans 14 amino acids. Trimming stripped 7 bases from V and 2 bases from J, with 11 bases between.

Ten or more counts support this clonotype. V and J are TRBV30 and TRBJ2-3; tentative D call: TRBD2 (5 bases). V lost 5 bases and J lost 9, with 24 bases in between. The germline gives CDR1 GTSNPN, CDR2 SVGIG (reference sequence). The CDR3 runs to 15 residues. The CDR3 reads CAWGWEMGKKDTQYF. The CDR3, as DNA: TGTGCCTGGGGTTGGGAGATGGGTAAGAAAGACACGCAGTATTTT.

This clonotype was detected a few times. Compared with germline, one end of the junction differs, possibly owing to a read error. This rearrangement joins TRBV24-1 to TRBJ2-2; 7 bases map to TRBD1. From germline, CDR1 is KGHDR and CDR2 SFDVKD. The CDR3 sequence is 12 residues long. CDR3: CAVTQGNGEPFF. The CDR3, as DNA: TGTGCCGTTACACAGGGGAACGGGGAGCCGTTTTTT.